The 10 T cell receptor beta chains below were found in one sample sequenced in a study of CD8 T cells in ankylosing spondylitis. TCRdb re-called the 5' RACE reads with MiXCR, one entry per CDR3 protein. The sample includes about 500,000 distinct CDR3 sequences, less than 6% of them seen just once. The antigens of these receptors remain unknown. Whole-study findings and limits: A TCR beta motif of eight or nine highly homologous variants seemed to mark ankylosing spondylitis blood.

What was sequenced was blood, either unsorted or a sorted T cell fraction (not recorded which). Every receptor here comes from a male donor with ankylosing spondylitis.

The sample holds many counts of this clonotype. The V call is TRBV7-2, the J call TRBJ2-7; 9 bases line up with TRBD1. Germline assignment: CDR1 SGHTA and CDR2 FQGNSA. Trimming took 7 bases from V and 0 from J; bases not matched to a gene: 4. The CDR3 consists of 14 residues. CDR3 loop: CASTRDRASYEQYF. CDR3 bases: TGTGCCAGCACCAGGGACAGGGCCTCCTACGAGCAGTACTTC.

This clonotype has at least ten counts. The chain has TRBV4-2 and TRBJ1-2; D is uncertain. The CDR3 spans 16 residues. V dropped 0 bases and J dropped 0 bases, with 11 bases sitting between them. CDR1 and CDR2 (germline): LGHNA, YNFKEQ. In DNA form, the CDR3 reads TGTGCCAGCAGCCAAGATCTTACAGCTCCTAACTATGGCTACACCTTC. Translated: CASSQDLTAPNYGYTF.

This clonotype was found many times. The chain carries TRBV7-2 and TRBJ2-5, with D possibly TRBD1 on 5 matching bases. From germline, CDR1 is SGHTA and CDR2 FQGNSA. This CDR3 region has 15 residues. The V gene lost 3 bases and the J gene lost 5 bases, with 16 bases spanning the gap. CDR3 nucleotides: TGTGCCAGCAGCTTGACGCCAGGGAATGTGGAGACCCAGTACTTC. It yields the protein CASSLTPGNVETQYF. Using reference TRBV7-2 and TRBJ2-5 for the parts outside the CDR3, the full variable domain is GAGVSQSPSNKVTEKGKDVELRCDPISGHTALYWYRQSLGQGLEFLIYFQGNSAPDKSGLPSDRFSAERTGGSVSTLTIQRTQQEDSAVYLCASSLTPGNVETQYFGPGTRLLVL.

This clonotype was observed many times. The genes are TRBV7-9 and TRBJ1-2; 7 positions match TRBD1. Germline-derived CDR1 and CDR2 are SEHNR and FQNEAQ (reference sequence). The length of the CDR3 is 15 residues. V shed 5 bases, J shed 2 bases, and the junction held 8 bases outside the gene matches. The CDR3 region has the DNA TGTGCCAGCAGCCCCGGTGGCAGGGGGAACTATGGCTACACCTTC. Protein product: CASSPGGRGNYGYTF. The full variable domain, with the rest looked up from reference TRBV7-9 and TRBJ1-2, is DTGVSQNPRHKITKRGQNVTFRCDPISEHNRLYWYRQTLGQGPEFLTYFQNEAQLEKSRLLSDRFSAERPKGSFSTLEIQRTEQGDSAMYLCASSPGGRGNYGYTFGSGTRLTVV.

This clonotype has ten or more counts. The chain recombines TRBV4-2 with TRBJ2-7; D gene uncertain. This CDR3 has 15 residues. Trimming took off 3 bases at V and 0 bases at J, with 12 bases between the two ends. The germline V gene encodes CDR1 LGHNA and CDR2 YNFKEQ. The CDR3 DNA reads TGTGCCAGCAGCCATGGGATAGCCAGCTCCTACGAGCAGTACTTC. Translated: CASSHGIASSYEQYF.

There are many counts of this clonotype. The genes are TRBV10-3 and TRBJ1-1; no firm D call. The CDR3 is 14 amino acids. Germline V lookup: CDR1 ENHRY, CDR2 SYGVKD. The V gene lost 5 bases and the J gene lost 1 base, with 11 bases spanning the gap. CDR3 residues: CAISTTYTNTEAFF. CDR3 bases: TGTGCCATCAGTACAACTTACACGAACACTGAAGCTTTCTTT.

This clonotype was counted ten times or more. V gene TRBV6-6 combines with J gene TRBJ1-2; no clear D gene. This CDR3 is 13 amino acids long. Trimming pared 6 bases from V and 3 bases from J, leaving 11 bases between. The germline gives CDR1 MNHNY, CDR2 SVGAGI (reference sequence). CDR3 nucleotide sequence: TGTGCCAGCAGATTCCCTGAGGACTATGGCTACACCTTC. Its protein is CASRFPEDYGYTF.

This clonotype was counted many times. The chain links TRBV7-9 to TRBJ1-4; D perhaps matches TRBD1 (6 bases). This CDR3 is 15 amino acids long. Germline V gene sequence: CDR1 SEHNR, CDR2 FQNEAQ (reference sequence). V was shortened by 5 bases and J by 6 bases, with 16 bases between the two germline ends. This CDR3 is CASSALQGGDEKLFF. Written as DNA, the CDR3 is TGTGCCAGCAGCGCCTTACAGGGTGGTGATGAAAAACTGTTTTTT.

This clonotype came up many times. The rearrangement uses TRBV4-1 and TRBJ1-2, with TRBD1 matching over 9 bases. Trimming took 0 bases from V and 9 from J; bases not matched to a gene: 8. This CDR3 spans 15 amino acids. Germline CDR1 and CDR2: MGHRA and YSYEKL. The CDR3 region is CASSQDGRQGGSYTF. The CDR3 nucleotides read TGCGCCAGCAGCCAAGACGGCCGACAGGGGGGTAGCTACACCTTC.

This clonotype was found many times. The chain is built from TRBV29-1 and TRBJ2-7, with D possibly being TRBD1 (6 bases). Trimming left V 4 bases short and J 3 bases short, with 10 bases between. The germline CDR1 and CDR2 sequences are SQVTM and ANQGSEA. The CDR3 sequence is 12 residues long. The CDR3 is CSVGRGGYEQYF. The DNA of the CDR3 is TGCAGCGTTGGTAGAGGGGGCTACGAGCAGTACTTC.